This T cell receptor (beta chain) comes out of a study of CD4 T cells in relation to SARS-CoV-2 and coronaviruses. Study-wide background: TCR beta CDR3s were sequenced after approximately nine-day antigen culture of PBMCs.

CD4+ T cells from unexposed donors were obtained before the COVID-19 pandemic (2011-2018). CD4+ T cells were isolated from the cells after roughly 11 days of culture. Cells permitting, SARS-CoV-2 S/N and four cold-coronavirus spikes were tested on unexposed-donor CD4+ T cells. Cultures held two million PBMCs per well with approximately 9.8 IU/ml IL-2. V shed 2 bases, J shed 7 bases, and the junction held 8 bases outside the gene matches. The germline V gene has CDR1 KGHSH and CDR2 LQKENI. The length of the CDR3 is 14 residues. General observations from the study: No donor gave both pre-pandemic and post-infection samples.

For this clone: Its antigen is not identified.

Repertoires were generated with immunoSEQ multiplex PCR, while TCRdb's copy carries only in-frame clones and drops some. Among around 25,000 clones listed, around 76% were seen once. This rearrangement joins TRBV18 to TRBJ2-7; 7 bases align to TRBD1. Input material: CD4+ T cells from PBMCs, cultured in vitro. This TCR was recovered from a human donor in good health. The CDR3 DNA reads as TGTGCCAGCTCACCAATGGACAGGATCGAAGAGCAGTACTTC. Translation gives CASSPMDRIEEQYF.